This TCR beta chain came from a study of cytomegalovirus exposure and HLA in healthy donors. The primer mix had 60 Vbeta and 13 Jbeta primers. The repertoire was sequenced with immunoSEQ multiplex PCR; TCRdb's copy has only in-frame clones and lacks some. Of about 150,000 clones in the sample, about two thirds were seen once. After removal of 4 bases from V and 6 bases from J, the junction contained 18 bases not matched to a gene. CDR3 length: 18 amino acids. The germline gives CDR1 SEHNR, CDR2 FQNEAQ (reference sequence). This clone was seen only a few times. What was sequenced was PBMCs. The chain recombines TRBV7-9 with TRBJ2-3; the match to TRBD1 covers 8 bases. The TCR originated in a man between 25 and 39 years old in good health and CMV-seropositive. In DNA form, the CDR3 reads TGTGCCAGCAGCTCTAACCAATTCACCGGGACAGGCATTGATACGCAGTATTTT. Protein: CASSSNQFTGTGIDTQYF.